This T cell receptor beta chain was observed in a study of vaccination effects on CD4 cells after COVID-19. There are 17 residues in the CDR3. The germline CDR1 and CDR2 sequences are SEHNR and FQNEAQ (reference sequence). The V gene end was trimmed by 7 bases and the J gene end by 4 bases; junction bases not matched to a gene: 13. ViraFEST used viral peptide pools to expand antigen-specific CD4+ T cells before sequencing. With approximately 10 days of culture completed, CD4+ T cells were isolated. Vaccine administered to participants consisted of two doses of either BNT162b2 or mRNA-1273. Testing of the vaccine recipients showed negative nucleocapsid antibodies and no prior SARS-CoV-2 infection. Cultures of under 2.5 million PBMC per well contained 10 IU/ml IL-2 plus 10 ug/ml peptides. Replacing half the medium with IL-2 medium was done on days 3 and 7. Turning to this clone: The antigen is not known.

Study-level points and caveats: The vaccine-induced clones of healthy vaccinees included only 1 of 255 that cross-reacted with common cold coronaviruses.

Clones were sequenced by immunoSEQ multiplex PCR, and TCRdb holds only the in-frame ones, with some missing. The profile shows just under 60,000 clones, roughly 80% of them singletons. Specimen: CD4+ T cells from PBMCs cultured with HCoV-OC43 spike peptides, collected after COVID-19 vaccination. Subset reported: HCoV-OC43 spike overlapping peptide pool stimulation. The source of this sequence is a human donor who received a COVID-19 vaccine. The V call is TRBV7-9, the J call TRBJ2-5, with 12 bases aligning to TRBD2. CDR3: CASNSPSGGAGGETQYF. CDR3 in DNA: TGTGCCAGCAACAGCCCTAGCGGGGGGGCAGGCGGAGAGACCCAGTACTTC.